A selection of T cell receptor beta chains follows, all from one sample in a study of CD8 T cells in Susac syndrome. TCRdb used MiXCR to reprocess the immunoSEQ multiplex PCR reads, holding one entry per CDR3 protein. The sample has approximately 190,000 distinct CDR3 sequences; around 95% are singletons. The sequencing sample was made of CD4+ T cells from PBMCs. The receptors were gathered from a human donor with Susac syndrome. CDR3s leave out the opening cysteine and the closing phenylalanine or tryptophan.

v_call | cdr3_aa
TRBV7-3 | ASSLHPEGQGDTQY
TRBV6-2/TRBV6-3 | ASSPQTGWEETQY
TRBV28 | ASSSQTGTYEQY
TRBV5-5 | ASSSRTSGGVDTQY
TRBV10-3 | AISELLQDRVDIQY
TRBV29-1 | SVGKAGLNTEAF
TRBV14 | ASSQPGTSDYNEQF
TRBV28 | ASSSISGGPSQETQY
TRBV20-1 | SARDPLAGSPETQY
TRBV20-1 | SASTSGGAVTDTQY
TRBV11-2 | ASSPLTQGAYAF
TRBV28 | ASSLWQGREKLF
TRBV19 | ASSIRAPQAAQPQH
TRBV20-1 | SAVRGSSYNEQF
TRBV4-2 | ASKIMEGPNEKLF
TRBV20-1 | SARDTNTGELF
TRBV7-6 | ASSLGQSTGYT
TRBV20-1 | SARGRGQNIQY
TRBV12-3/TRBV12-4 | ASSLGPGGTEAF
TRBV12-3/TRBV12-4 | ATLRDIYGYT
TRBV9 | ASSVWGRSTGELF
TRBV5-4 | ASSFTGSRRELF
TRBV18 | ASSPSSGQDTGELF
TRBV29-1 | SVARDGGGEQY
TRBV3-1 | ASSHDPLAGISYEQY
TRBV4-1 | ASSQTLRTSAAYEQY
TRBV20-1 | SAPGTAPYEQY
TRBV19 | ASSVDRGGYT
TRBV3-1 | ASSPSGRARRETQY
TRBV18 | ASSLELAGETQY
TRBV6-1 | ASTFHGGMYEQY